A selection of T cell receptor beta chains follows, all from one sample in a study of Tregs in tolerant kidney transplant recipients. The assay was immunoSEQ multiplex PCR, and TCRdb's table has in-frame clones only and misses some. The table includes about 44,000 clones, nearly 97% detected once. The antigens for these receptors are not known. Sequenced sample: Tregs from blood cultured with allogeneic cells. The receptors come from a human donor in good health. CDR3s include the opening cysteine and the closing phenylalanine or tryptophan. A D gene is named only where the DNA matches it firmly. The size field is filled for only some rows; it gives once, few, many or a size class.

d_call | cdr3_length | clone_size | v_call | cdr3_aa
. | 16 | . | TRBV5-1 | CASNLLAGTNTGELFF
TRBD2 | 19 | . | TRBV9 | CASSVGLIGGGSSYNEQFF
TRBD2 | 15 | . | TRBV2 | CASGGVGLADNEQFF
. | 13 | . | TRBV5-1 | CASSVRGTTEAFF
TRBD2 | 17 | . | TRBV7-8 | CASSLAPGLAGSYEQYF
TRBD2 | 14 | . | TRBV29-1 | CSVKGLGMYNEQFF
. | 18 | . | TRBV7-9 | CASSLAGVRDTGANVLTF
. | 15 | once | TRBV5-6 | CASSARGTGIYGYTF
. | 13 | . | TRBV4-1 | CASSQGGTGEAFF
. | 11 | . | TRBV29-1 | CSVGSAFGYTF
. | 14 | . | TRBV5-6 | CASSLRGGWNGYTF
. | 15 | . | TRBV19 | CASSIYSRGNQPQHF
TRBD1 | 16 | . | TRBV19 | CASSTTGRSSGNTIYF
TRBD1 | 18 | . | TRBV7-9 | CASSFLGGTGSLLNTIYF
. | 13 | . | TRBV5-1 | CASSLDSGTEAFF
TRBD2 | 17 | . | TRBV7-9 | CASSLMTSGYRLDTQYF
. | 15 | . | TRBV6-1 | CASTSGAGYTGELFF